The T cell receptor beta chain described here comes from a study of blood T cell repertoires in COVID-19. Participants were aged roughly 18 to 100 years from around 24 US areas. Clinical history reported by participants formed the basis on which cohorts were assigned. This CDR3 is built from 14 residues. Per the germline V gene, CDR1 is SGHNT and CDR2 is YYREEE (reference sequence). V shed 4 bases and J shed 4 bases, with 15 bases lying between them. Source study methods: The authors estimated nucleated cell counts from reference gene primer amplification. Here immunoSEQ multiplex PCR was the method, and the copy in TCRdb shows in-frame clones only, minus some. From that table come the V and J calls and clone size; the DNA was used to work out D and trimming. Found here are about 240,000 clones, around 87% of them singletons; the top ten hold about 3.3%.

The genes are TRBV5-4 and TRBJ2-7; tentatively, D is TRBD2 (6 bases). The sequence derives from a woman aged 40 to 55 with acute COVID-19. Sequencing was performed on PBMCs or T cells enriched from blood (not recorded which). Here the CDR3 reads CASSKSGGLYEQYF. The CDR3, as DNA: TGTGCCAGCAGCAAATCTGGCGGACTATACGAGCAGTACTTC.